One sample yielded the 10 T cell receptor beta chains listed below, sequenced in a study of blood T cells in healthy people across ages. A J-beta primer mix and a sample-barcoded 5' primer were used in a second PCR of about 7 to 12 cycles. TCRdb redid the calling of the 5' RACE reads with MiXCR, one entry per CDR3 protein. This sample has roughly 2 million distinct CDR3 sequences, with less than 50% found just once. The sequencing input was blood. The receptors stem from a woman in her 40s in good health.

This CDR3 reads CASSQDFRGDSYGYTF. The CDR3 DNA reads as TGCGCCAGCAGCCAAGACTTCAGGGGCGATTCTTATGGCTACACCTTC. J is TRBJ1-2 and V is TRBV4-3, with a possible D match to TRBD1 (6 bases). V was pared by 0 bases and J by 5 bases, with 16 bases between. Looked up from germline, CDR1 is LGHNA and CDR2 is YSLEER. The CDR3 totals 16 residues.

The chain links TRBV7-9 to TRBJ2-6; the D is unclear. Deletions cut 11 bases from V and 0 bases from J, with 2 bases between. CDR1 and CDR2 from the germline V gene are SEHNR and FQNEAQ (reference sequence). The length of the CDR3 is 11 residues. CDR3 loop: CALSGANVLTF. The CDR3 DNA reads as TGTGCCCTCTCTGGGGCCAACGTCCTGACTTTC.

This clonotype was recorded once. The gene calls are TRBV4-2 and TRBJ2-3, with 9 bases matching TRBD1. V was clipped by 2 bases and J by 4 bases; unmatched bases: 13. Germline V gene data show CDR1 as LGHNA and CDR2 as YNFKEQ. The CDR3 runs to 18 residues. The CDR3 loop reads CASSQTLSGTGSADTQYF. Written as DNA, the CDR3 is TGTGCCAGCAGCCAAACCCTTTCCGGGACAGGGTCGGCAGATACGCAGTATTTT.

V is TRBV5-1 and J is TRBJ2-7; D gene ambiguous. Per germline, CDR1 SGHRS and CDR2 YFSETQ. Between the trimmed V and J ends, which lost 0 bases and 7 bases, there was a span of 23 bases. The CDR3 contains 17 residues. The DNA for the CDR3 is TGCGCCAGCAGCTTGGAAGAGGTCCTCACCTCCTACAATGAGCAGTACTTC. It codes for CASSLEEVLTSYNEQYF.

The chain links TRBV29-1 to TRBJ2-3, with 11 bases aligning to TRBD2. The germline V gene encodes CDR1 SQVTM and CDR2 ANQGSEA. The CDR3 is made up of 15 amino acids. V shed 6 bases, J shed 2 bases, and the junction held 7 bases outside the gene matches. The CDR3 protein is CSVPGTSGPTDTQYF. The CDR3 bases are TGCAGCGTCCCCGGGACTAGCGGCCCCACAGATACGCAGTATTTT.

This clonotype was observed a single time. This sequence joins TRBV28 and TRBJ2-7; 15 nucleotides align to TRBD2. The V gene end was trimmed by 7 bases and the J gene end by 5 bases; junction bases not matched to a gene: 9. The CDR3 has 16 residues. Per germline, CDR1 MDHEN and CDR2 SYDVKM. In DNA form, the CDR3 reads TGTGCCAGCAAACCGGGACTAGCGGGGGGAGTCCACGAGCAGTACTTC. It yields the protein CASKPGLAGGVHEQYF.

This clonotype has just a few counts. The chain couples TRBV25-1 to TRBJ2-7, with unresolved D. The DNA end is more similar to TRBJ2-5, so the J call may be wrong. The CDR3 extends over 15 amino acids. CDR1 is MGHDK and CDR2 is SYGVNS in the germline V gene. The CDR3 sequence: CASSDPRRVEETQYF. The CDR3 DNA reads as TGTGCCAGCAGTGACCCCAGACGGGTTGAGGAGACCCAGTACTTC.

The rearrangement links TRBV12-3 or TRBV12-4 to TRBJ2-3, with D hard to call. V was shortened by 5 bases and J by 1 base, with 13 bases between the two germline ends. The CDR3 is made up of 15 amino acids. The CDR3 region is CASSKGVAGTDTQYF. For the CDR3, the DNA is TGTGCCAGCAGTAAGGGCGTCGCTGGCACAGATACGCAGTATTTT.

This clonotype has just a few counts. The V and J genes are TRBV7-8 and TRBJ2-3; maybe TRBD2 (6 bases). The V gene lost 2 bases and the J gene lost 0 bases, with 18 bases spanning the gap. The CDR3 runs 18 residues. Germline loops: CDR1 SGHVS, CDR2 FQNEAQ. As DNA, the CDR3 is TGTGCCAGCAGCTTAATTACGGTAGCGGAGACTAGCACAGATACGCAGTATTTT. Translating gives CASSLITVAETSTDTQYF.

This clonotype is a singleton in its sample. This chain links TRBV5-6 with TRBJ2-7; 7 bases agree with TRBD1. Germline CDR1 SGHDT, CDR2 YYEEEE. The length of the CDR3 is 18 residues. The V gene end was trimmed by 2 bases and the J gene end by 1 base; junction bases not matched to a gene: 15. The CDR3 DNA follows: TGTGCCAGCAGCTTCTTACCACTCGGGACAGAGAAATCCTACGAGCAGTACTTC. Protein sequence: CASSFLPLGTEKSYEQYF. Full variable domain (rest looked up from reference TRBV5-6 and TRBJ2-7): DAGVTQSPTHLIKTRGQQVTLRCSPKSGHDTVSWYQQALGQGPQFIFQYYEEEERQRGNFPDRFSGHQFPNYSSELNVNALLLGDSALYLCASSFLPLGTEKSYEQYFGPGTRLTVT.